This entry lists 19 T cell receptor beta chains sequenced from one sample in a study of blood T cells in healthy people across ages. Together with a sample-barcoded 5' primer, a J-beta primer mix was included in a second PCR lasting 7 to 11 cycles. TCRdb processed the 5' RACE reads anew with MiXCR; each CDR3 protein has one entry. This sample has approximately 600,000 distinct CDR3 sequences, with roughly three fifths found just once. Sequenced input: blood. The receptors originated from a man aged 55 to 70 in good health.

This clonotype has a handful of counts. For the CDR3, the DNA is TGTGCCAGCAGCTTAGAGGGGAACAGGGAGGGAGGAATAAATGGCTACACCTTC. Its protein is CASSLEGNREGGINGYTF. The chain links TRBV7-2 to TRBJ1-2; D perhaps matches TRBD1 (6 bases). Between the trimmed V and J ends, which lost 1 base and 6 bases, there was a span of 24 bases. This CDR3 region has 18 residues. Germline assignment: CDR1 SGHTA and CDR2 FQGNSA.

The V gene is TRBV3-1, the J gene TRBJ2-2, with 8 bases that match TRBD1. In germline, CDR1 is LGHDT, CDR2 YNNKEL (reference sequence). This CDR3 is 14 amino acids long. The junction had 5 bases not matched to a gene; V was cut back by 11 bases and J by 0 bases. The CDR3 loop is CAATTGANTGELFF. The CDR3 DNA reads TGTGCCGCGACGACAGGGGCGAACACCGGGGAGCTGTTTTTT. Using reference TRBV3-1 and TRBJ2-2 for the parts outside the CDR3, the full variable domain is DTAVSQTPKYLVTQMGNDKSIKCEQNLGHDTMYWYKQDSKKFLKIMFSYNNKELIINETVPNRFSPKSPDKAHLNLHINSLELGDSAVYFCAATTGANTGELFFGEGSRLTVL.

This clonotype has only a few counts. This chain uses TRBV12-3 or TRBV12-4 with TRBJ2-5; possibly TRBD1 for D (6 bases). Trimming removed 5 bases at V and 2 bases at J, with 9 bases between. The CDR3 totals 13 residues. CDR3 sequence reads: CASSDRIQETQYF. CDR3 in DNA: TGTGCCAGCAGTGACAGGATTCAAGAGACCCAGTACTTC.

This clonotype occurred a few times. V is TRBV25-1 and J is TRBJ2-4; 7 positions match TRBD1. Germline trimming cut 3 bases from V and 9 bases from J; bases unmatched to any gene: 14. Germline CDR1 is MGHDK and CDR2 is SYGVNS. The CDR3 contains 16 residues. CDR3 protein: CASSDTRGRGHGIQYF. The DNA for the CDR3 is TGTGCCAGCAGTGATACCAGGGGTAGGGGGCATGGCATTCAGTACTTC.

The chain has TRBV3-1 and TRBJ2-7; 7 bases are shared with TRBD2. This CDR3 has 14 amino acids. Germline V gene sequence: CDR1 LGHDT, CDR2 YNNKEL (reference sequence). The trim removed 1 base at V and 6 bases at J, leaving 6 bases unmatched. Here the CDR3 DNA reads TGTGCCAGCAGCCAAGGTCTGGCGGGAGCCGAGCAGTACTTC. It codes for CASSQGLAGAEQYF.

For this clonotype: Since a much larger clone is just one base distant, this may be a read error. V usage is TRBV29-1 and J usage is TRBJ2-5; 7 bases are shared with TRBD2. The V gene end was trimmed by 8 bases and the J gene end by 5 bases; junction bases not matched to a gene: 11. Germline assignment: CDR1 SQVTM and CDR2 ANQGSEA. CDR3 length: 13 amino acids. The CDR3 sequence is CSTGRAGLETQYF. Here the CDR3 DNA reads TGCAGCACCGGACGAGCGGGGCTGGAGACCCAGTACTTC. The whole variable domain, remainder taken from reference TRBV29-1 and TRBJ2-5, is SAVISQKPSRDICQRGTSLTIQCQVDSQVTMMFWYRQQPGQSLTLIATANQGSEATYESGFVIDKFPISRPNLTFSTLTVSNMSPEDSSIYLCSTGRAGLETQYFGPGTRLLVL.

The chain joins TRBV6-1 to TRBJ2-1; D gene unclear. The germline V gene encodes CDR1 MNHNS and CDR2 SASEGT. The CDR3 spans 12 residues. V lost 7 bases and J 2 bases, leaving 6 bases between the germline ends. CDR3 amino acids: CASMGTYNEQFF. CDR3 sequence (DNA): TGTGCCAGCATGGGTACCTACAATGAGCAGTTCTTC.

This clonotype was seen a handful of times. CDR3 sequence (DNA): TGTGCCAGCAGCCCAGGGGGAGAGATAACAGATACGCAGTATTTT. Amino acid sequence: CASSPGGEITDTQYF. The chain uses TRBV4-2 and TRBJ2-3, with 7 bases identical to TRBD1. J was trimmed by 3 bases and V by 4 bases; bases with no gene match: 7. The CDR3 is 15 residues long. The germline V gene has CDR1 LGHNA and CDR2 YNFKEQ.

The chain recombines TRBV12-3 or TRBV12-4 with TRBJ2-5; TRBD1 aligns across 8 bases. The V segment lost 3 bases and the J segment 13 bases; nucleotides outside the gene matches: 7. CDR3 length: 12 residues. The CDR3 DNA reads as TGTGCCAGCAGTTTGGGACAGGCCCCGAGGTACTTC. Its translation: CASSLGQAPRYF.

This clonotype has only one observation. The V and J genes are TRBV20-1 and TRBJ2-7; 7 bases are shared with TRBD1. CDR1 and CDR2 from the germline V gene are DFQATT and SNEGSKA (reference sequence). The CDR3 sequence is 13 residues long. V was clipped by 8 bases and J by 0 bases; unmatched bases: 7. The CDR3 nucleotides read TGCAGTACCGATAAGGGGGCCTCCTACGAGCAGTACTTC. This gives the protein CSTDKGASYEQYF.

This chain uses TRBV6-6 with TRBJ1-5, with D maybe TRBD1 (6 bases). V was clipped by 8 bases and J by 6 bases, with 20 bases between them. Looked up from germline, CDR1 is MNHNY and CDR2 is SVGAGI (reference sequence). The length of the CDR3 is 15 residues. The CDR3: CASHTDAAGVQPQHF. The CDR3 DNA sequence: TGTGCCAGCCACACGGATGCGGCAGGGGTTCAGCCCCAGCATTTT.

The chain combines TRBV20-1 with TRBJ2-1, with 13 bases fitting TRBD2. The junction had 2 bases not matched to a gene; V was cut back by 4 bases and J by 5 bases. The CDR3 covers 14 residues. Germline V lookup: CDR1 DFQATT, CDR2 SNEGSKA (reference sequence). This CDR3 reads CSAKGLAGNNEQFF. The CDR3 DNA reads TGCAGTGCTAAGGGACTAGCGGGGAACAATGAGCAGTTCTTC.

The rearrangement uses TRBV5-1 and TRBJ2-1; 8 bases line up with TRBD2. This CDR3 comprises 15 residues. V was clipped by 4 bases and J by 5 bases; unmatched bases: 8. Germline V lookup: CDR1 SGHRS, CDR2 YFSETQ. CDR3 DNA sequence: TGCGCCAGCAGCCCCGTGCTAGCGGGTCACAATGAGCAGTTCTTC. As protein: CASSPVLAGHNEQFF.

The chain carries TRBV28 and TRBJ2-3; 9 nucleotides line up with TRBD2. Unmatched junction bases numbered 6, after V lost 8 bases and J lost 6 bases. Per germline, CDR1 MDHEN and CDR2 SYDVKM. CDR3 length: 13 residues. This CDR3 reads CASRAGGLDTQYF. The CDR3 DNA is TGTGCCAGCCGAGCGGGGGGCCTCGATACGCAGTATTTT.

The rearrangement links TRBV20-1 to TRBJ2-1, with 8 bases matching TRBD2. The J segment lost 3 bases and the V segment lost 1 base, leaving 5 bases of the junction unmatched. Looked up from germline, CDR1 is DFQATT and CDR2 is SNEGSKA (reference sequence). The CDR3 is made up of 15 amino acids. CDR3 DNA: TGCAGTGCTAGAGGGAGCGGGGGCTTCTACAATGAGCAGTTCTTC. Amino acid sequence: CSARGSGGFYNEQFF.

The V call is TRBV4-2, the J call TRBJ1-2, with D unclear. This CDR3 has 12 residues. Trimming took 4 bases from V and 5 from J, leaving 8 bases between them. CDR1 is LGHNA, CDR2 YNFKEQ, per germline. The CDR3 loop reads CASSREVYGYTF. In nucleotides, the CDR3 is TGTGCCAGCAGCCGGGAGGTTTATGGCTACACCTTC.

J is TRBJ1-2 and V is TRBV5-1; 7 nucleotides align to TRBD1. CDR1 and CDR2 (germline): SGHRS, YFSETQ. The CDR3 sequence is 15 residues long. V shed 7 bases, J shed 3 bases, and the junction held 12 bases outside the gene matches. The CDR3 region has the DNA TGCGCCAGCCGCCCGGGACAGATGAAGGACTATGGCTACACCTTC. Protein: CASRPGQMKDYGYTF.

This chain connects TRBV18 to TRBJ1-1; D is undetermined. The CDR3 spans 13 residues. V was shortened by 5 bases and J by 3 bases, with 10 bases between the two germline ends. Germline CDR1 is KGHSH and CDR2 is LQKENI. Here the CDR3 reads CASSSRPDTEAFF. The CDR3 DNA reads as TGTGCCAGCTCAAGCAGACCGGACACTGAAGCTTTCTTT.

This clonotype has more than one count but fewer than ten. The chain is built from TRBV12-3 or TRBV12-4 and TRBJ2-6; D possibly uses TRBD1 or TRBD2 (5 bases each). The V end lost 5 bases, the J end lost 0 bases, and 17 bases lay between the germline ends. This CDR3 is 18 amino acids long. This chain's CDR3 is CASSPDKGRHSGANVLTF. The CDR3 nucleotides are TGTGCCAGCAGTCCCGACAAGGGACGGCACTCTGGGGCCAACGTCCTGACTTTC.